This T cell receptor (beta chain) was retrieved from a study of T cell clones after liver transplantation. Study-level results: Graft donor-reactive T cells may have migrated into the graft rather than being deleted.

This CDR3 is 11 amino acids long. V was shortened by 5 bases and J by 6 bases, with 7 bases between the two germline ends. Germline loops: CDR1 SEHNR, CDR2 FQNEAQ (reference sequence). Using immunoSEQ multiplex PCR, the repertoire was profiled, and TCRdb retains in-frame clones only, with some absent. The sample consists of 55,000 to 70,000 clones, nearly 95% of them appearing once. On this clone itself: The antigen remains undetermined.

The chain couples TRBV7-9 to TRBJ1-1, with D unclear. The source of this sequence is a human patient who received a liver transplant. The T cells may partly be graft donor cells. This specimen was CD4+ T cells from blood, taken about 26 months after liver transplant. CDR3 nucleotides: TGTGCCAGCAGCCGATACTCTGAAGCTTTCTTT. It encodes CASSRYSEAFF.